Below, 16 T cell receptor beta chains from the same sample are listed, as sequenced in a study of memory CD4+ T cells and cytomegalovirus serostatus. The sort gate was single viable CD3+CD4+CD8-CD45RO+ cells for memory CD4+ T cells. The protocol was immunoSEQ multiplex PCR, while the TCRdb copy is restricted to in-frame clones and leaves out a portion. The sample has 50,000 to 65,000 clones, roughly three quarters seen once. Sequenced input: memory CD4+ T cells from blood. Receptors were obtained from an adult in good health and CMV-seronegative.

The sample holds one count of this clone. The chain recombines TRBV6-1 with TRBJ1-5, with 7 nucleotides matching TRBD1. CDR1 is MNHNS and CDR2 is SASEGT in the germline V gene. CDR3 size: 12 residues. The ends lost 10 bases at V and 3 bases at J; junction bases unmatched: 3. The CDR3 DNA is TGTGCCATCCAGGGGGACAATCAGCCCCAGCATTTT. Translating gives CAIQGDNQPQHF.

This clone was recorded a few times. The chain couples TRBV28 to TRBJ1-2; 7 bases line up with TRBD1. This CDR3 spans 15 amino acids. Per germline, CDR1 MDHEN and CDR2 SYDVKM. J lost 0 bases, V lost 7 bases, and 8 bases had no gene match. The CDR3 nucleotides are TGTGCCAGCAAATCCCCGACAGGGACTAACTATGGCTACACCTTC. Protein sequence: CASKSPTGTNYGYTF.

CDR3 DNA sequence: TGTGCCAGCAGCAACCGGACAGGGAGGGGCGAGCAGTACTTC. It is translated as CASSNRTGRGEQYF. V gene TRBV21-1 combines with J gene TRBJ2-7; no DNA check was done on the table's D call, TRBD1. TRBV21-1 is a documented pseudogene. This CDR3 is built from 14 residues.

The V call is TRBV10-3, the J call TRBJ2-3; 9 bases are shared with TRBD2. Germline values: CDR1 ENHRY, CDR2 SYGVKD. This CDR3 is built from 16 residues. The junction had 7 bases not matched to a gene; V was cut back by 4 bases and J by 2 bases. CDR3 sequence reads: CAISGVSGGHTDTQYF. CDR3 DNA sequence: TGTGCCATCAGTGGAGTAAGCGGGGGGCACACAGATACGCAGTATTTT.

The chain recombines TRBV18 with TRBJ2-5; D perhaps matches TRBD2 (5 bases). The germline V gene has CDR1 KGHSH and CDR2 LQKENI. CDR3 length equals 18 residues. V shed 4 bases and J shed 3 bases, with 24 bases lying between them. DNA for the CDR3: TGTGCCAGCTCACTTGGCATCGGTCGGGATTCGGCGAAAGAGACCCAGTACTTC. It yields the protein CASSLGIGRDSAKETQYF.

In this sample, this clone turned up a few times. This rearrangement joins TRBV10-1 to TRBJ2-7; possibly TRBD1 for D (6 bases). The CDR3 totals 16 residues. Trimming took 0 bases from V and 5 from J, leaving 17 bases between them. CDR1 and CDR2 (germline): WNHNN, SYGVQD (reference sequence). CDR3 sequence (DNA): TGCGCCAGCAGTGAGTCCAGGGGACAAGCGAAGGACGAGCAGTACTTC. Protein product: CASSESRGQAKDEQYF.

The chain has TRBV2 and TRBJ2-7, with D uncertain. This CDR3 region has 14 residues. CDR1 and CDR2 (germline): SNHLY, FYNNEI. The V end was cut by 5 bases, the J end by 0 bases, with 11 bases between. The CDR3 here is CASSIDWSSYEQYF. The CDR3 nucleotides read TGTGCCAGCAGTATAGACTGGAGCTCCTACGAGCAGTACTTC.

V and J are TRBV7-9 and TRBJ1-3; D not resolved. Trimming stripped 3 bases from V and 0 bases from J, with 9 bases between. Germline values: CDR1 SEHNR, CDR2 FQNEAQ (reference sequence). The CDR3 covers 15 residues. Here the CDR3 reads CASSFIGSSGNTIYF. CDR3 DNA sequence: TGTGCCAGCAGCTTTATAGGAAGCTCTGGAAACACCATATATTTT.

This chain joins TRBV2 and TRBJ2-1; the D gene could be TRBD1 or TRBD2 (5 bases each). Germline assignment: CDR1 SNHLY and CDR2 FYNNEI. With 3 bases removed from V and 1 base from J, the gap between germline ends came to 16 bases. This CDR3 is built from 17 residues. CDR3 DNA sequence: TGTGCCAGCAGTGACGGGGACGGGGCCTGGTCCTACAATGAGCAGTTCTTC. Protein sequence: CASSDGDGAWSYNEQFF.

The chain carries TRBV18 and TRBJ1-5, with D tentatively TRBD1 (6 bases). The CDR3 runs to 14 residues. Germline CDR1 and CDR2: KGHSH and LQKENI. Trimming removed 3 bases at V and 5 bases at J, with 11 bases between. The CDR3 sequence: CASSPWTADQPQHF. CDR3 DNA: TGTGCCAGCTCACCCTGGACAGCTGATCAGCCCCAGCATTTT.

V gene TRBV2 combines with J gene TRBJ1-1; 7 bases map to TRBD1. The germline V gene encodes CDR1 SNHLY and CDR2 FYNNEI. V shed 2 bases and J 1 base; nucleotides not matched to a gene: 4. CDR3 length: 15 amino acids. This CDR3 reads CASSELGGQNTEAFF. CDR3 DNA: TGTGCCAGCAGTGAACTAGGGGGCCAGAACACTGAAGCTTTCTTT.

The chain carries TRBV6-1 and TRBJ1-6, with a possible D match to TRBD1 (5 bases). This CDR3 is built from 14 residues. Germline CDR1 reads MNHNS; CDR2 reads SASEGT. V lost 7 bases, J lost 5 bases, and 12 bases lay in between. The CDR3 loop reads CASMWGVNNSPLHF. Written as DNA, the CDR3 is TGTGCCAGCATGTGGGGGGTAAATAATTCACCCCTCCACTTT.

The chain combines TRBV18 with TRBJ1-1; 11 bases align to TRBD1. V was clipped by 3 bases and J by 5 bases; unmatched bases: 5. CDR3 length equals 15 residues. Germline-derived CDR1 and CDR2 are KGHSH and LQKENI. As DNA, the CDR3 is TGTGCCAGCTCACCTCAGGACAGGGGGCATACTGAAGCTTTCTTT. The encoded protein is CASSPQDRGHTEAFF.

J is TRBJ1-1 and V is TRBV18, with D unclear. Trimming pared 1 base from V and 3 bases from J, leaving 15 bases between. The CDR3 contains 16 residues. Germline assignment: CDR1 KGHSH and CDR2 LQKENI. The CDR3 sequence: CASSPRAPRRDTEAFF. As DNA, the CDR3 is TGTGCCAGCTCACCACGGGCACCTCGTAGGGACACTGAAGCTTTCTTT.

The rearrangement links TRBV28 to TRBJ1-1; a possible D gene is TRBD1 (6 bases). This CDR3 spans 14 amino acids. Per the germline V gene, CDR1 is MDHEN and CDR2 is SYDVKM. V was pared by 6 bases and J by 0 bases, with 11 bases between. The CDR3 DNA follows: TGTGCCAGCAGGAACAGGGCCTTGAACACTGAAGCTTTCTTT. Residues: CASRNRALNTEAFF. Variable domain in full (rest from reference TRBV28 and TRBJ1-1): DVKVTQSSRYLVKRTGEKVFLECVQDMDHENMFWYRQDPGLGLRLIYFSYDVKMKEKGDIPEGYSVSREKKERFSLILESASTNQTSMYLCASRNRALNTEAFFGQGTRLTVV.

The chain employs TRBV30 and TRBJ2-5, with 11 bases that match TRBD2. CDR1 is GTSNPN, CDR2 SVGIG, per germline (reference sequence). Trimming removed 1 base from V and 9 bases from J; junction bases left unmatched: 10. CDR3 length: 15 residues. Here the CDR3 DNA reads TGTGCCTGGAGTGCTAATAGCGGGGGGGCTCGGTCCCAGTACTTC. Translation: CAWSANSGGARSQYF.